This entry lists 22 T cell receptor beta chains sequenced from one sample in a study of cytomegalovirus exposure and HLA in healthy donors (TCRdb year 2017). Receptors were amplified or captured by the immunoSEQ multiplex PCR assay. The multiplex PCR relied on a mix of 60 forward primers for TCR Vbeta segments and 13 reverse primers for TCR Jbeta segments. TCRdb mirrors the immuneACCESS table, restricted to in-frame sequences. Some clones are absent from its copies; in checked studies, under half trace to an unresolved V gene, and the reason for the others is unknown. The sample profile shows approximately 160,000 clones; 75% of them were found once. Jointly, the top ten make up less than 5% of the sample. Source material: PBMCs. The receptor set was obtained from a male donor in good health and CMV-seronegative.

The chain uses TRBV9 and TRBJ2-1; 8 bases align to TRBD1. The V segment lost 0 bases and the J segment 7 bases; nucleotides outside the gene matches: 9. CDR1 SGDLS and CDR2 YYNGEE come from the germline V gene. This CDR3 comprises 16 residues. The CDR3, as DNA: TGTGCCAGCAGCGTAGCCCCGGACAGGGTGGGTAATGAGCAGTTCTTC. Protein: CASSVAPDRVGNEQFF.

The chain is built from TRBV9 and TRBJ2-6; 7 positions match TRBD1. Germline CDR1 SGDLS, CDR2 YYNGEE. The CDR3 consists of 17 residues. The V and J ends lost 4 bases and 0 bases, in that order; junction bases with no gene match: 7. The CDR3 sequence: CASSPGQFISGANVLTF. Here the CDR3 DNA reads TGTGCCAGCAGCCCGGGACAGTTTATCTCTGGGGCCAACGTCCTGACTTTC.

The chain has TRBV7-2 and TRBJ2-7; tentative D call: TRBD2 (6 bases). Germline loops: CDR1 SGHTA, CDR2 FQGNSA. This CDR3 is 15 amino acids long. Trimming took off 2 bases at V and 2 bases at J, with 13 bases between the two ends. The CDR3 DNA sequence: TGTGCCAGCAGCTTATCGGTAGCGGCGACCTACGAGCAGTACTTC. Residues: CASSLSVAATYEQYF.

The CDR3 protein is CASSSGQGIPGELFF. The CDR3 DNA sequence: TGCGCCAGCAGCTCCGGACAGGGGATTCCCGGGGAGCTGTTTTTT. This chain uses TRBV5-1 with TRBJ2-2; 9 nucleotides align to TRBD1. From germline, CDR1 is SGHRS and CDR2 YFSETQ. V shed 3 bases, J shed 6 bases, and the junction held 6 bases outside the gene matches. The CDR3 loop spans 15 amino acids.

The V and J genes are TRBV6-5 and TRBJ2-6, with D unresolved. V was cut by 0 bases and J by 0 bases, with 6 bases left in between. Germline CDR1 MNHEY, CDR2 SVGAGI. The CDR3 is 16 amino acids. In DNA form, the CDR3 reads TGTGCCAGCAGTTACTCGAGCTCCTCTGGGGCCAACGTCCTGACTTTC. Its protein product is CASSYSSSSGANVLTF.

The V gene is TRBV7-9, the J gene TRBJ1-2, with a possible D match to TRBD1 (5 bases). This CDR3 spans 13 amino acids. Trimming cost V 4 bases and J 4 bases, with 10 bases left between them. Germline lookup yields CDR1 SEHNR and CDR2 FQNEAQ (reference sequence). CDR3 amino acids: CASSSPRGYGYTF. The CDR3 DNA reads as TGTGCCAGCAGCTCCCCAAGGGGCTATGGCTACACCTTC.

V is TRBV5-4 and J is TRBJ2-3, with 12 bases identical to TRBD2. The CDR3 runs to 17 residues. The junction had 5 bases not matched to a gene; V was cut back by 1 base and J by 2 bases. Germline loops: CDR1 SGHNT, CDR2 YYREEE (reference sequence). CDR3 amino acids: CASSLSSGRASTDTQYF. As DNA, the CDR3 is TGTGCCAGCAGCTTGTCTAGCGGGAGGGCTTCCACAGATACGCAGTATTTT.

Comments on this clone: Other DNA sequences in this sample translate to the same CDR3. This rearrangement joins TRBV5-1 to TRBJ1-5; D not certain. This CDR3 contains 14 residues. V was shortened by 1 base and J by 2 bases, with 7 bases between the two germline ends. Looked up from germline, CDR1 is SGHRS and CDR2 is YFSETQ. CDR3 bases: TGCGCCAGCAGCTTGTCCGGGGGCAATCAGCCCCAGCATTTT. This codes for CASSLSGGNQPQHF.

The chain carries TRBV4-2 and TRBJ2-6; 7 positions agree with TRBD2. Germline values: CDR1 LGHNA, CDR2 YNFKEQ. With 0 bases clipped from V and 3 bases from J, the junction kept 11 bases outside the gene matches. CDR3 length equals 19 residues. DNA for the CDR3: TGTGCCAGCAGCCAAGATGAGTCGGGGGGAATCAGTGGGGCCAACGTCCTGACTTTC. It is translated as CASSQDESGGISGANVLTF.

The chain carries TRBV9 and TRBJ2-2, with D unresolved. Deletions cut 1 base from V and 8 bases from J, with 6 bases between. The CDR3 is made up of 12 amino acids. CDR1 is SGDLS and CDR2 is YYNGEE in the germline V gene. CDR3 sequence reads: CASSVSKGELFF. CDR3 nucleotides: TGTGCCAGCAGCGTATCTAAGGGGGAGCTGTTTTTT.

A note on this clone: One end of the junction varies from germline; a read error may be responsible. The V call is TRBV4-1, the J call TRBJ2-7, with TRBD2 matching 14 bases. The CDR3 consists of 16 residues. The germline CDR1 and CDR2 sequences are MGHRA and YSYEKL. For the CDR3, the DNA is TGTGCCAGCAGCCAAGATGGGACTAGCGGGGGCTACGAGCAGTACTTC. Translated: CASSQDGTSGGYEQYF.

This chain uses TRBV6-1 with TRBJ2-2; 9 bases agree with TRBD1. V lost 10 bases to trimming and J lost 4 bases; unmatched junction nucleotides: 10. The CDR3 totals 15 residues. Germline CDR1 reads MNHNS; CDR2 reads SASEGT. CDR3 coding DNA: TGTGCCATCATGCTCCGGGACAGGGTCACCGGGGAGCTGTTTTTT. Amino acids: CAIMLRDRVTGELFF.

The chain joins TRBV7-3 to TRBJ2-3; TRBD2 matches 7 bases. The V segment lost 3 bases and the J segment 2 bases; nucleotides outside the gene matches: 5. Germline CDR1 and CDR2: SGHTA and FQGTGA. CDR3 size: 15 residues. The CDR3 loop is CASSFSSGYTDTQYF. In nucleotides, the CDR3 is TGTGCCAGCAGCTTCTCTAGCGGATACACAGATACGCAGTATTTT.

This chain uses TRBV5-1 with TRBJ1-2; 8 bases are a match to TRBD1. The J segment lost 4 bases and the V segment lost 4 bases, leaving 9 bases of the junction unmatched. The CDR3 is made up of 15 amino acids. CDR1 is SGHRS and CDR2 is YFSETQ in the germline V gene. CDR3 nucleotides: TGCGCCAGCAGCGCGGAGGGGACAGGCCTCTATGGCTACACCTTC. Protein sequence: CASSAEGTGLYGYTF.

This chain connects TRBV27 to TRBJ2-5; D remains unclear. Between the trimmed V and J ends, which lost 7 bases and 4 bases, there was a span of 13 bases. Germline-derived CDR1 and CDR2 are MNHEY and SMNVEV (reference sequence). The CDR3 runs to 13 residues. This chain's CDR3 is CASTPLPGETQYF. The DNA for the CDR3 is TGTGCCAGCACCCCGCTACCGGGAGAGACCCAGTACTTC.

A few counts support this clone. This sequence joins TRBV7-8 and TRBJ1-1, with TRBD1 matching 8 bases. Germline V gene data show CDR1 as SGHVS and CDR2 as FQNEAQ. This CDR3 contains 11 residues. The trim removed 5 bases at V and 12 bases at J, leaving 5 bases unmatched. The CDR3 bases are TGTGCCAGCAGCCCCGACAGGGGTACTTTCTTT. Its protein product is CASSPDRGTFF. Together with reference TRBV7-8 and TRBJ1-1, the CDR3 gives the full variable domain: GAGVSQSPRYKVAKRGQDVALRCDPISGHVSLFWYQQALGQGPEFLTYFQNEAQLDKSGLPSDRFFAERPEGSVSTLKIQRTQQEDSAVYLCASSPDRGTFFGQGTRLTVV.

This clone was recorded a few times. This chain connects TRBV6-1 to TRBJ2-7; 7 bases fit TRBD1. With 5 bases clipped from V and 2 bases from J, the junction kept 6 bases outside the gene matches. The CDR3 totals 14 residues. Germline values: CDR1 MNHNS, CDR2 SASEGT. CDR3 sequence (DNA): TGTGCCAGCAGTCCCGGGACAGAGCCCTACGAGCAGTACTTC. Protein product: CASSPGTEPYEQYF.

CDR3 amino acids: CASSSLATATDTQYF. CDR3 nucleotides: TGTGCCAGCAGTTCACTAGCGACTGCCACAGATACGCAGTATTTT. The rearrangement joins TRBV27 to TRBJ2-3; TRBD2 matches at 7 bases. Trimming at V came to 4 bases and at J to 2 bases, leaving 6 bases not matched to a gene. The V gene's germline CDR1 is MNHEY and CDR2 SMNVEV (reference sequence). The CDR3 has 15 amino acids.

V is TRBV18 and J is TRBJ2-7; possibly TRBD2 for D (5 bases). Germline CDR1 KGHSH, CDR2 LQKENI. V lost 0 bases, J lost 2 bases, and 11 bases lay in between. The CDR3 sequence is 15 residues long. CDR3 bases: TGTGCCAGCTCACCACCGGGAGACCCGACCTACGAGCAGTACTTC. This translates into CASSPPGDPTYEQYF.

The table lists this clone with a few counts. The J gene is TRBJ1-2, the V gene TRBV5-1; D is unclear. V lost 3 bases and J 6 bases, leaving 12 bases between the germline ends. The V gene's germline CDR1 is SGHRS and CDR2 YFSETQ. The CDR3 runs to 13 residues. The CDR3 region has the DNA TGCGCCAGCAGCTCGGTAACAGTCGATGGCTACACCTTC. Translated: CASSSVTVDGYTF.

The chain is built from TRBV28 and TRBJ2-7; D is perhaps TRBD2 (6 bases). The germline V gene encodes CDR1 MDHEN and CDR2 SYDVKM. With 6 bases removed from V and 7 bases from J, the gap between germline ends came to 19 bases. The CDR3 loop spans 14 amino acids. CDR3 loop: CASRGPTGVGEQYF. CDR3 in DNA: TGTGCCAGCAGGGGTCCGACGGGAGTTGGAGAGCAGTACTTC.

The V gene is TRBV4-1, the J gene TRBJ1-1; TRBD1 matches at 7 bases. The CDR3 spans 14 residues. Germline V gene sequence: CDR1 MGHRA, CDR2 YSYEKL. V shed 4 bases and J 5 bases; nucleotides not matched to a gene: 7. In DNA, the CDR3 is TGCGCCAGCAGCCCCAGACAGGGTGGGACTGAAGCTTTCTTT. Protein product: CASSPRQGGTEAFF.